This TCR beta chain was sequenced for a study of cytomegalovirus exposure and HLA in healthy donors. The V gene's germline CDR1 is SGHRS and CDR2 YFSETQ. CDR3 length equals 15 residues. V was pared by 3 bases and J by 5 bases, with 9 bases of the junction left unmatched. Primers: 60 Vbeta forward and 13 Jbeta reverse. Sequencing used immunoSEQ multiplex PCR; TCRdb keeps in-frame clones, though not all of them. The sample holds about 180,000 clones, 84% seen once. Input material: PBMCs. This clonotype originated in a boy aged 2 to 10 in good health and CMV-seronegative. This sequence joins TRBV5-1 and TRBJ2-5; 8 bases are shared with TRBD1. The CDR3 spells CASSSGSGGVETQYF. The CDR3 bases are TGCGCCAGCAGCTCGGGCTCAGGGGGCGTTGAGACCCAGTACTTC.